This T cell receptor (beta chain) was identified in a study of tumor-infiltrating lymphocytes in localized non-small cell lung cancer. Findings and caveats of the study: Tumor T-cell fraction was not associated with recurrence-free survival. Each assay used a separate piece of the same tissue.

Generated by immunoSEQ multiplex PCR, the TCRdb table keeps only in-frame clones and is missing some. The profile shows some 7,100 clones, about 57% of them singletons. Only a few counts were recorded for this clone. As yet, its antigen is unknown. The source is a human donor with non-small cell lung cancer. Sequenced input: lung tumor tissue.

The CDR3 loop reads CASSISKLHYEQYF. DNA for the CDR3: TGTGCCAGTAGTATATCCAAGCTTCACTACGAGCAGTACTTC. J is TRBJ2-7 and V is TRBV19; D remains ambiguous. V shed 2 bases and J shed 3 bases, with 11 bases lying between them. This CDR3 contains 14 residues. The germline V gene has CDR1 LNHDA and CDR2 SQIVND (reference sequence). Full variable domain (missing parts from reference TRBV19 and TRBJ2-7): DGGITQSPKYLFRKEGQNVTLSCEQNLNHDAMYWYRQDPGQGLRLIYYSQIVNDFQKGDIAEGYSVSREKKESFPLTVTSAQKNPTAFYLCASSISKLHYEQYFGPGTRLTVT.